These 6 T cell receptor beta chains were sequenced from one sample in a study of blood T cell repertoires in COVID-19. The method was immunoSEQ multiplex PCR; TCRdb's version includes in-frame clones alone and lacks a portion of them. There are some 200,000 clones in the sample; roughly 87% occur only once, and 12% lies in the top ten. Sequenced: peripheral blood. The source is a woman younger than 30 who had recovered from COVID-19.

This clone was found once. The chain employs TRBV5-1 and TRBJ1-1, with a possible D match to TRBD1 (6 bases). The germline V gene has CDR1 SGHRS and CDR2 YFSETQ. CDR3 length: 15 residues. The V and J ends lost 0 bases and 0 bases respectively, with 9 bases between them. DNA of the CDR3: TGCGCCAGCAGCTTGGACAGGGCTATGAACACTGAAGCTTTCTTT. It specifies CASSLDRAMNTEAFF.

CDR3 DNA: TGCGCCAGCAGGCCAGGGGGCCCGAACACTGAAGCTTTCTTT. This sequence encodes CASRPGGPNTEAFF. This chain uses TRBV5-1 with TRBJ1-1; 8 bases match TRBD1. The CDR3 sequence is 14 residues long. V lost 5 bases, J lost 1 base, and 4 bases stayed unmatched. Germline CDR1 and CDR2: SGHRS and YFSETQ.

The genes are TRBV18 and TRBJ2-1; weak D call: TRBD2 (6 bases). This CDR3 is 14 amino acids long. The germline V and J ends were trimmed by 1 base and 10 bases, with 14 bases remaining between them. The germline CDR1 and CDR2 sequences are KGHSH and LQKENI. The CDR3: CASSPQRAWGEQFF. CDR3 coding DNA: TGTGCCAGCTCACCACAGCGGGCCTGGGGCGAGCAGTTCTTC.

CDR3 sequence reads: CASSLYPGPGVKNIQYF. The CDR3 bases are TGTGCCAGCAGCTTATATCCGGGTCCAGGGGTCAAAAACATTCAGTACTTC. The chain has TRBV7-3 and TRBJ2-4; D perhaps matches TRBD1 (6 bases). From germline, CDR1 is SGHTA and CDR2 FQGTGA. V was shortened by 2 bases and J by 3 bases, with 17 bases between the two germline ends. CDR3 length: 17 amino acids.

The J gene is TRBJ2-7, the V gene TRBV25-1, with 7 positions matching TRBD1. The CDR3 spans 13 residues. The J segment lost 1 base and the V segment lost 6 bases, leaving 3 bases of the junction unmatched. Per germline, CDR1 MGHDK and CDR2 SYGVNS. In nucleotides, the CDR3 is TGTGCCAGCAGGGCAGGGGGATCCTACGAGCAGTACTTC. It translates to CASRAGGSYEQYF.

The chain has TRBV5-1 and TRBJ1-2; D unresolved. The CDR3 spans 13 residues. The V end was cut by 4 bases, the J end by 3 bases, with 10 bases between. CDR1 is SGHRS, CDR2 YFSETQ, per germline. In nucleotides, the CDR3 is TGCGCCAGCAGCATGGACGGGTACTATGGCTACACCTTC. Its protein product is CASSMDGYYGYTF.